The 27 T cell receptor beta chains listed next were all sequenced from one sample in a study of T cell responses to AZD1222 COVID-19 vaccine. The repertoire was sequenced with immunoSEQ multiplex PCR; TCRdb's copy has only in-frame clones and lacks some. The sample has under 200,000 clones, roughly 93% seen once; the top ten hold more than 0.75%. The sequencing used peripheral blood, collected on day 0 of AZD1222 vaccination. Every receptor here comes from an adult in good health.

As DNA, the CDR3 is TGTGCCAGCAGCCCTGAACCGGGACAGGGGTGGGCTGGGAATCAGCCCCAGCATTTT. It yields the protein CASSPEPGQGWAGNQPQHF. The chain carries TRBV3-1 (or the pseudogene TRBV3-2) and TRBJ1-5; 10 bases line up with TRBD1. After removal of 4 bases from V and 4 bases from J, the junction contained 16 bases not matched to a gene. Looked up from germline, CDR1 is LGHDT and CDR2 is YNNKEL (reference sequence). The CDR3 covers 19 residues.

This clone was found once. V and J are TRBV5-1 and TRBJ1-2; D gene uncertain. The germline gives CDR1 SGHRS, CDR2 YFSETQ. This CDR3 has 15 amino acids. V gave up 0 bases and J gave up 4 bases, with 13 bases separating them. DNA for the CDR3: TGCGCCAGCAGCTTGGGGGCGGCAGTAAGCTATGGCTACACCTTC. Protein product: CASSLGAAVSYGYTF.

This chain's CDR3 is CASKGQPYEQYF. As DNA, the CDR3 is TGTGCCAGCAAAGGACAGCCTTACGAGCAGTACTTC. V and J are TRBV25-1 and TRBJ2-7; TRBD1 might be the D (6 bases). Trimming removed 7 bases from V and 4 bases from J, with 11 bases in between. The V gene's germline CDR1 is MGHDK and CDR2 SYGVNS. CDR3 length: 12 residues.

The V and J genes are TRBV19 and TRBJ1-1, with 8 nucleotides matching TRBD1. Germline CDR1 reads LNHDA; CDR2 reads SQIVND (reference sequence). Trimming took 5 bases from V and 2 from J; bases not matched to a gene: 10. This CDR3 has 16 residues. In nucleotides, the CDR3 is TGTGCCAGTAGTCCCCGGACAGGGAAGCTAAACACTGAAGCTTTCTTT. Protein: CASSPRTGKLNTEAFF.

The chain links TRBV3-1 (or the pseudogene TRBV3-2) to TRBJ2-2; the match to TRBD2 covers 10 bases. The CDR3 runs 18 residues. Trimming at V came to 4 bases and at J to 0 bases, leaving 8 bases not matched to a gene. The germline V gene encodes CDR1 LGHDT and CDR2 YNNKEL (reference sequence). CDR3 protein: CASSPRLAGGPNTGELFF. CDR3 sequence (DNA): TGTGCCAGCAGCCCAAGACTAGCGGGTGGCCCGAACACCGGGGAGCTGTTTTTT.

The chain employs TRBV15 and TRBJ2-7; D ambiguous. Germline lookup yields CDR1 LNHNV and CDR2 YYDKDF (reference sequence). The CDR3 sequence is 14 residues long. Between the trimmed V and J ends, which lost 4 bases and 3 bases, there was a span of 13 bases. Here the CDR3 DNA reads TGTGCCACCAGCATTGTGAGAAGGAGCTACGAGCAGTACTTC. As protein: CATSIVRRSYEQYF. The full variable domain, with the rest looked up from reference TRBV15 and TRBJ2-7, is DAMVIQNPRYQVTQFGKPVTLSCSQTLNHNVMYWYQQKSSQAPKLLFHYYDKDFNNEADTPDNFQSRRPNTSFCFLDIRSPGLGDTAMYLCATSIVRRSYEQYFGPGTRLTVT.

This clone has just one count. The gene calls are TRBV3-1 (or the pseudogene TRBV3-2) and TRBJ2-3; D remains unclear. CDR3 length: 12 amino acids. The ends were cut back, 1 base at V and 3 bases at J, with 2 bases in the middle. Germline V gene sequence: CDR1 LGHDT, CDR2 YNNKEL (reference sequence). CDR3 in DNA: TGTGCCAGCAGCCAAGCGACAGATACGCAGTATTTT. Its translation is CASSQATDTQYF.

The V call is TRBV29-1, the J call TRBJ2-3; the D is unclear. The CDR3 loop spans 12 amino acids. Germline lookup yields CDR1 SQVTM and CDR2 ANQGSEA. Trimming removed 6 bases from V and 6 bases from J, with 13 bases in between. For the CDR3, the DNA is TGCAGCGTCTTTATTTGGTTGGATACGCAGTATTTT. This translates into CSVFIWLDTQYF.

V gene TRBV5-6 combines with J gene TRBJ1-1, with 9 bases matching TRBD1. V shed 4 bases and J 4 bases; nucleotides not matched to a gene: 5. Germline-derived CDR1 and CDR2 are SGHDT and YYEEEE. The length of the CDR3 is 14 residues. The CDR3 is CASSEGTGSTEAFF. In DNA, the CDR3 is TGTGCCAGCAGCGAAGGGACAGGGAGCACTGAAGCTTTCTTT.

The rearrangement joins TRBV9 to TRBJ2-1; TRBD2 matches at 9 bases. V shed 0 bases and J 3 bases; nucleotides not matched to a gene: 19. The CDR3 sequence is 21 residues long. The V gene's germline CDR1 is SGDLS and CDR2 YYNGEE. In DNA, the CDR3 is TGTGCCAGCAGCGTAGCACCTGGAGGGGCGGGAGGGCCGGCGGGCTACAATGAGCAGTTCTTC. Its translation: CASSVAPGGAGGPAGYNEQFF.

V and J are TRBV4-3 and TRBJ1-2; 7 bases are a match to TRBD1. After removal of 3 bases from V and 5 bases from J, the junction contained 6 bases not matched to a gene. Germline CDR1 reads LGHNA; CDR2 reads YSLEER. The CDR3 contains 14 residues. This CDR3 is CASSQAQGWYGYTF. The CDR3 DNA reads TGCGCCAGCAGCCAGGCACAGGGGTGGTATGGCTACACCTTC.

This chain uses TRBV11-2 with TRBJ2-7; 7 nucleotides agree with TRBD1. This CDR3 contains 14 residues. The germline V gene has CDR1 SGHAT and CDR2 FQNNGV. V lost 5 bases, J lost 5 bases, and 9 bases stayed unmatched. The CDR3 DNA is TGTGCCAGCAGCGGACAGGCTTTCGTGGACGAGCAGTACTTC. It yields the protein CASSGQAFVDEQYF.

The chain employs TRBV5-1 and TRBJ2-5; possibly TRBD1 for D (6 bases). This CDR3 contains 14 residues. CDR1 and CDR2 from the germline V gene are SGHRS and YFSETQ. The V gene lost 3 bases and the J gene lost 10 bases, with 19 bases spanning the gap. CDR3 in amino acids: CASSSGTLYGGQYF. CDR3 in DNA: TGCGCCAGCAGCTCCGGGACACTCTATGGTGGCCAGTACTTC.

The rearrangement links TRBV7-2 to TRBJ2-7; 7 bases match TRBD1. V lost 1 base, J lost 0 bases, and 6 bases stayed unmatched. The germline CDR1 and CDR2 sequences are SGHTA and FQGNSA. CDR3 length: 16 residues. The CDR3 sequence: CASSLEPGQISYEQYF. CDR3 in DNA: TGTGCCAGCAGCTTAGAACCGGGACAGATCTCCTACGAGCAGTACTTC.

The chain uses TRBV7-2 and TRBJ1-2; D uncertain. CDR3 length equals 17 residues. Germline V gene data show CDR1 as SGHTA and CDR2 as FQGNSA. V was trimmed by 0 bases and J by 0 bases, leaving 14 bases between them. CDR3 in amino acids: CASSLAHPGPANYGYTF. CDR3 DNA sequence: TGTGCCAGCAGCTTAGCCCATCCGGGCCCAGCTAACTATGGCTACACCTTC.

This chain connects TRBV19 to TRBJ1-2, with D perhaps TRBD1 (5 bases). CDR3 length: 13 amino acids. Germline loops: CDR1 LNHDA, CDR2 SQIVND (reference sequence). V was clipped by 3 bases and J by 8 bases, with 13 bases between them. CDR3 residues: CASSISQGDGYTF. CDR3 in DNA: TGTGCCAGTAGTATCAGTCAGGGCGACGGCTACACCTTC.

The CDR3 protein is CASSVGSSGGARTGELFF. In DNA, the CDR3 is TGTGCCAGCAGCGTAGGGTCTAGCGGGGGGGCCCGAACCGGGGAGCTGTTTTTT. This sequence joins TRBV9 and TRBJ2-2; 12 bases map to TRBD2. The germline V gene has CDR1 SGDLS and CDR2 YYNGEE. The CDR3 length is 18 residues. The ends lost 0 bases at V and 5 bases at J; junction bases unmatched: 8.

The chain has TRBV7-9 and TRBJ2-7, with 9 bases fitting TRBD2. V gave up 1 base and J gave up 5 bases; unmatched junction bases: 6. CDR3 size: 15 residues. Germline CDR1 SEHNR, CDR2 FQNEAQ (reference sequence). This CDR3 is CASSLGIAGEDEQYF. The CDR3 DNA sequence: TGTGCCAGCAGCTTAGGGATAGCGGGAGAGGACGAGCAGTACTTC.

V gene TRBV28 combines with J gene TRBJ1-5; D may be TRBD1 (6 bases). CDR1 and CDR2 from the germline V gene are MDHEN and SYDVKM. This CDR3 contains 14 residues. Trimming took off 9 bases at V and 6 bases at J, with 18 bases between the two ends. CDR3: CASWEGGGTQPQHF. The CDR3 DNA reads TGTGCCAGTTGGGAGGGGGGGGGAACTCAGCCCCAGCATTTT.

Concerning this clone itself: Lacking the conserved final phenylalanine or tryptophan, this CDR3 likely reflects a read error. It is unclear where the CDR3 begins or ends on the DNA, so no DNA is shown, and the CDR3 is as TCRdb lists it. The CDR3 sequence: CASSERDRKLAL. This rearrangement joins TRBV6-1 to TRBJ1-3; no DNA check was done on the table's D call, TRBD1. Germline values: CDR1 MNHNS, CDR2 SASEGT. The CDR3 is made up of 12 amino acids, end residues included.

CDR3 region: CASTTGRAYEQYF. The DNA for the CDR3 is TGTGCCAGCACCACAGGACGGGCCTACGAGCAGTACTTC. The rearrangement links TRBV12-3 or TRBV12-4 to TRBJ2-7, with D possibly being TRBD1 (5 bases). This CDR3 contains 13 residues. Trimming removed 7 bases from V and 2 bases from J, with 12 bases in between.

Notes on this clone: A junction boundary mismatches the germline segment, possibly from a read error. The gene calls are TRBV10-3 and TRBJ2-7; unclear D gene. Germline V CDR1 and CDR2: ENHRY, SYGVKD. The CDR3 totals 13 residues. CDR3 loop: CAISDMAESAHGF. The CDR3, as DNA: TGTGCCATCAGTGATATGGCTGAATCAGCTCATGGCTTC.

This chain uses TRBV7-8 with TRBJ1-1; tentative D call: TRBD1 (5 bases). The V end was cut by 5 bases, the J end by 4 bases, with 11 bases between. This CDR3 has 13 amino acids. From germline, CDR1 is SGHVS and CDR2 FQNEAQ. The CDR3 protein is CASSRGGGTEAFF. CDR3 DNA sequence: TGTGCCAGCAGCCGAGGTGGGGGCACTGAAGCTTTCTTT.

This clone was detected only once. The rearrangement joins TRBV11-2 to TRBJ2-7; 9 bases agree with TRBD1. V gave up 5 bases and J gave up 6 bases; unmatched junction bases: 11. Germline CDR1 and CDR2: SGHAT and FQNNGV. This CDR3 contains 15 residues. CDR3 nucleotides: TGTGCCAGCAGCCATACAGGGGGCATAGTAGGCGAGCAGTACTTC. Protein sequence: CASSHTGGIVGEQYF.

This clone was seen just once. The V and J genes are TRBV11-1 and TRBJ2-1; D tentatively fits TRBD1 or TRBD2 (6 bases each). V lost 0 bases, J lost 6 bases, and 12 bases lay in between. This CDR3 comprises 15 residues. Germline CDR1 and CDR2: SGHAT and FQDESV (reference sequence). CDR3 nucleotide sequence: TGTGCCAGCAGCTTAGCGCTCGGGGGCGGCAATGAGCAGTTCTTC. Protein: CASSLALGGGNEQFF.

This clone showed up just once. V and J are TRBV4-2 and TRBJ2-7, with a tentative D call TRBD2 (6 bases). V lost 2 bases to trimming and J lost 0 bases, with 11 bases between them. The CDR3 extends over 15 amino acids. The V gene's germline CDR1 is LGHNA and CDR2 YNFKEQ. CDR3 loop: CASSQSRGSSYEQYF. CDR3 in DNA: TGTGCCAGCAGCCAATCACGGGGGAGCTCCTACGAGCAGTACTTC.

The chain carries TRBV2 and TRBJ2-5; D not certain. V was clipped by 5 bases and J by 1 base, with 8 bases between them. The CDR3 totals 13 residues. Germline values: CDR1 SNHLY, CDR2 FYNNEI. The CDR3 DNA is TGTGCCAGCAGTATGGTACCCCAAGAGACCCAGTACTTC. It encodes CASSMVPQETQYF.